This T cell receptor (beta chain) derives from a study of OX40 agonist ivuxolimab in advanced cancers. Study context: Clinicians treated patients with ivuxolimab, an agonistic anti-OX40 (CD134) antibody.

Blood sampling was done at baseline, cycle 4 day 1, and cycle 7 day 1. This table comes from immunoSEQ multiplex PCR, and its TCRdb copy is limited to in-frame clones, with some not included. This repertoire shows more than 65,000 clones, 85% found once; its top ten account for about 0.83%. Trimming took off 0 bases at V and 7 bases at J, with 10 bases between the two ends. This CDR3 is built from 15 residues. CDR1 ENHRY and CDR2 SYGVKD come from the germline V gene. The specimen was CD4+ or CD8+ T cells sorted from blood, collected in a trial of the OX40 agonist ivuxolimab. The rearrangement links TRBV10-3 to TRBJ1-6; the D is unclear. This clonotype was obtained from an adult with an advanced solid tumor such as melanoma, head and neck, liver or kidney cancer. Here the CDR3 reads CAISESTVLNSPLHF. CDR3 bases: TGTGCCATCAGTGAGTCCACAGTCCTAAATTCACCCCTCCACTTT.